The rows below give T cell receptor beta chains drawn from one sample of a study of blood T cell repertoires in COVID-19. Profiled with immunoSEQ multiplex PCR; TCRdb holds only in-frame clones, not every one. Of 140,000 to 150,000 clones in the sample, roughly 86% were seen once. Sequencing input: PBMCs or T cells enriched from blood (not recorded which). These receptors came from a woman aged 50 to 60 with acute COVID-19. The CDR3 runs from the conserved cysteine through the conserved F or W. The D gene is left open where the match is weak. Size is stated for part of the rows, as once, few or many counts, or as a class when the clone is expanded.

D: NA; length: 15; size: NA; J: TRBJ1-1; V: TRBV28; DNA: TGTGCCAGCAGTTTGGGGCCGGGGGTGAACACTGAAGCTTTCTTT; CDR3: CASSLGPGVNTEAFF
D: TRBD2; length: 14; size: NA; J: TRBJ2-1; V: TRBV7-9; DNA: TGTGCCAGCAGTTACACTAGCGGGAAGGTTGAGCAGTTCTTC; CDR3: CASSYTSGKVEQFF
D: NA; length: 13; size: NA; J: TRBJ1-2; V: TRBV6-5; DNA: TGTGCCAGCAGTCAGGGGCGGTTCTATGGCTACACCTTC; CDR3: CASSQGRFYGYTF
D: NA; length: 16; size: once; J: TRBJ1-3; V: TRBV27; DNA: TGTGCCAGCAGTAACCTCAGGGGTGATCGAGGAAACACCATATATTTT; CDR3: CASSNLRGDRGNTIYF
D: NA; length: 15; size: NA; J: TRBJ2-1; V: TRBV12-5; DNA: TGTGCTAGTGGTTCGGGAGACAGGGTATTGAATGAGCAGTTCTTC; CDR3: CASGSGDRVLNEQFF
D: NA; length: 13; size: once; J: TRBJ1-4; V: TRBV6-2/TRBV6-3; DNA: TGTGCCAGCAGTAGACAGGCCAATGAAAAACTGTTTTTT; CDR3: CASSRQANEKLFF
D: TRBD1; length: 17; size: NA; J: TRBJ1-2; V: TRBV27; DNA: TGTGCCAGCAGTGGCCGACAGGGGGACCGAGTAGGCTATGGCTACACCTTC; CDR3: CASSGRQGDRVGYGYTF
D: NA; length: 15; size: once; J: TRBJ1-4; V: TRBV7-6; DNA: TGTGCCAGCAGCTTAGCGCGGCGGTCGGGTGAAAAACTGTTTTTT; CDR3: CASSLARRSGEKLFF
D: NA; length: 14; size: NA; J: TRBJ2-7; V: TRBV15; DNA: TGTGCCACCAGCGATCGGCGGGGTACCTACGAGCAGTACTTC; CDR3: CATSDRRGTYEQYF
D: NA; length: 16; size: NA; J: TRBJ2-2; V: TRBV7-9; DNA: TGTGCCAGCAGCTCAGGGCGGGGCCCCAACACCGGGGAGCTGTTTTTT; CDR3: CASSSGRGPNTGELFF
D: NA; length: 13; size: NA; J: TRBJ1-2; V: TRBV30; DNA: TGTGCCTGGAGGGTAAACAGGGTTGGCGGCTACACCTTC; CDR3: CAWRVNRVGGYTF
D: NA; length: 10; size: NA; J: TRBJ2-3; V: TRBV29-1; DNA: TGCAGCGTCGGCACAGATACGCAGTATTTT; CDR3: CSVGTDTQYF
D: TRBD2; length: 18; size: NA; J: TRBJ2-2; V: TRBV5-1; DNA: TGCGCCAGCAGCTTGGTCGGGGGACTAGCGGGAGTCACCGGGGAGCTGTTTTTT; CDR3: CASSLVGGLAGVTGELFF
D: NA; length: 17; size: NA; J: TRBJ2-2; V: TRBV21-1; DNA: TGTGCCAGCAGCGGTCCAGAGCTAGTTTTCAACACCGGGGAGCTGTTTTTT; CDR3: CASSGPELVFNTGELFF
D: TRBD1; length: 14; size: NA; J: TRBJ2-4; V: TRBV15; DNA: TGTGCCACCAGCAGGGGACAGGGGAGTCGTGTGGAGTACTTC; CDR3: CATSRGQGSRVEYF
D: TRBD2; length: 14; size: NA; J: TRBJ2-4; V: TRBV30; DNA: TGTGCCTGGATTGGGACTAGCGGGAGGAACATTCAGTACTTC; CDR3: CAWIGTSGRNIQYF
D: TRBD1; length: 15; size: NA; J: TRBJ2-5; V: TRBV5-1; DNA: TGCGCCAGCAGCTTGGCGCGACAGGGGACGGAGACCCAGTACTTC; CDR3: CASSLARQGTETQYF
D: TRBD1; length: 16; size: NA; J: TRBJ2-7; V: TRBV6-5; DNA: TGTGCCAGCAGTTACTCCGGGTACAGGGGGCTCTACGAGCAGTACTTC; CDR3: CASSYSGYRGLYEQYF
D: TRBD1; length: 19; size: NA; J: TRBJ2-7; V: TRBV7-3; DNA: TGTGCCAGCAGCTTAGACACACTACCGGGACAGTCAGGGTTCTACGAGCAGTACTTC; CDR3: CASSLDTLPGQSGFYEQYF
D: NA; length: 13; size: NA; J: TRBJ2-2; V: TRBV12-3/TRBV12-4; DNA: TGTGCCAGCAGGCCACAGGACACCGGGGAGCTGTTTTTT; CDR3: CASRPQDTGELFF